The sample holds many counts of the clone carrying this T cell receptor (beta chain). Its antigen is not known. The data were obtained in a study of early T cells in non-severe SARS-CoV-2 infection. Trimming cost V 3 bases and J 2 bases, with 8 bases left between them. Per the germline V gene, CDR1 is SGHAT and CDR2 is FQNNGV. The CDR3 extends over 13 amino acids. Study observations and caveats: The matching step, a VDJdb search, favored anti-spike CD8 responses and missed private and CD4 specificities.

Researchers attached unique molecular identifiers to individual cDNA molecules. TCRdb re-called the 5' RACE reads through MiXCR, storing one row per CDR3 protein. The sample shows around 40,000 distinct CDR3 sequences, under 8% of them seen only once. This clonotype originated in an adult who was a healthcare worker with PCR-confirmed SARS-CoV-2 infection or an uninfected control (not recorded which). The chain carries TRBV11-2 and TRBJ2-7, with a weak D call TRBD2 (5 bases). The starting material was whole blood, obtained at baseline. CDR3 coding DNA: TGTGCCAGCAGCTTCGGAGGAACCTACGAGCAGTACTTC. Translating it yields CASSFGGTYEQYF. Full variable domain (outside the CDR3, taken from reference TRBV11-2 and TRBJ2-7): EAGVAQSPRYKIIEKRQSVAFWCNPISGHATLYWYQQILGQGPKLLIQFQNNGVVDDSQLPKDRFSAERLKGVDSTLKIQPAKLEDSAVYLCASSFGGTYEQYFGPGTRLTVT.